These T cell receptor beta chains were read from a single sample in a study of CD8 T cells in Susac syndrome. Via MiXCR, TCRdb re-called the immunoSEQ multiplex PCR reads, giving one row per CDR3 protein. The sample holds 100,000 to 150,000 distinct CDR3 sequences, around 94% seen once. Sequenced material: CD8+ T cells from PBMCs. All receptors derive from a human donor with Susac syndrome. Each CDR3 is given with its conserved first and last residue. The D gene is left open where the match is weak. The size entry is marked missing in some rows and otherwise reads once, few, many or a size class.

TRBV4-3	TRBJ2-1	-	TRBD2	CASSQVKSSGNNNEQFF	TGCGCCAGCAGCCAAGTTAAGTCTAGCGGCAACAACAATGAGCAGTTCTTC
TRBV3-1	TRBJ1-5	-	-	CASSQVEGNQPQHF	TGTGCCAGCAGCCAAGTTGAGGGCAATCAGCCCCAGCATTTT
TRBV9	TRBJ1-1	-	-	CASSAPGANTEAFF	TGTGCCAGCAGCGCCCCGGGGGCGAACACTGAAGCTTTCTTT
TRBV20-1	TRBJ1-5	-	TRBD1	CSADRDYSNQPQHF	TGCAGTGCAGACAGGGACTATAGCAATCAGCCCCAGCATTTT
TRBV12-3/TRBV12-4	TRBJ2-7	-	-	CASSPSANLGYEQYF	TGTGCCAGCAGTCCTAGCGCCAACCTCGGTTACGAGCAGTACTTC
TRBV20-1	TRBJ1-1	-	-	CSARKPDPAMNTEAFF	TGCAGTGCTAGGAAACCAGACCCGGCGATGAACACTGAAGCTTTCTTT
TRBV7-9	TRBJ1-1	-	-	CASSLINTEAFF	TGTGCCAGCAGCTTAATTAACACTGAAGCTTTCTTT
TRBV2	TRBJ1-6	-	TRBD1	CASSAEGARSPLHF	TGTGCCAGCAGTGCTGAGGGGGCCCGGTCACCCCTCCACTTT
TRBV7-8	TRBJ1-1	-	-	CASTKVGDTEAFF	TGTGCCAGCACCAAAGTGGGGGACACTGAAGCTTTCTTT
TRBV4-3	TRBJ1-2	-	-	CASSQDRGAGGYTF	TGCGCCAGCAGCCAAGATCGAGGGGCGGGTGGCTACACCTTC
TRBV6-5	TRBJ2-5	-	-	CASSYSTGVQETQYF	TGTGCCAGCAGTTACTCGACGGGGGTTCAAGAGACCCAGTACTTC
TRBV15	TRBJ1-5	-	-	CATSRDRTAPRPQHF	TGTGCCACCAGCAGAGATCGGACAGCCCCTCGGCCCCAGCATTTT
TRBV4-2	TRBJ1-2	once	-	CASSQDRGANYGYTF	TGTGCCAGCAGCCAAGATCGGGGAGCTAACTATGGCTACACCTTC
TRBV28	TRBJ2-7	-	-	CASSWPGDITNEQYF	TGTGCCAGCAGCTGGCCCGGGGACATCACCAACGAGCAGTACTTC
TRBV27	TRBJ2-3	-	-	CASTSLGEDTQYF	TGTGCCAGCACCTCTCTAGGAGAAGATACGCAGTATTTT
TRBV27	TRBJ2-5	-	TRBD2	CASSFGGEGGTQETQYF	TGTGCCAGCAGTTTTGGAGGGGAGGGAGGGACCCAAGAGACCCAGTACTTC
TRBV5-1	TRBJ1-1	-	-	CASSLLGLDNTEAFF	TGCGCCAGCAGTTTGTTGGGGCTCGATAACACTGAAGCTTTCTTT
TRBV12-3/TRBV12-4	TRBJ1-2	-	-	CASSLPIGEINIYTF	TGTGCCAGCAGTTTACCGATCGGAGAGATTAATATCTACACCTTC
TRBV20-1	TRBJ2-1	-	TRBD2	CSARGLAGGGEQFF	TGCAGTGCCCGCGGACTAGCGGGAGGCGGTGAGCAGTTCTTC